This T cell receptor (beta chain) derives from a study of tumour-infiltrating T cells in Burkitt lymphoma. The overall study: Repertoire clonality predicted overall and progression-free survival.

This CDR3 is built from 15 residues. Trimming at V came to 1 base and at J to 2 bases, leaving 4 bases not matched to a gene. Germline CDR1 is MDHEN and CDR2 is SYDVKM. The protocol was immunoSEQ multiplex PCR, while the TCRdb copy is restricted to in-frame clones and leaves out a portion. The sample yields almost 5,000 clones, 11% seen once. The chain combines TRBV28 with TRBJ1-1; 7 bases agree with TRBD1. The sample consisted of tumor tissue. This receptor was obtained from a human donor with diffuse large B-cell lymphoma. The CDR3 loop reads CASSLFGDSNTEAFF. CDR3 in DNA: TGTGCCAGCAGTTTATTTGGGGACAGTAACACTGAAGCTTTCTTT.